The 27 T cell receptor beta chains below all came from one sample that was sequenced in a study of CD8+CD57+ T cells in acquired aplastic anemia. Genomic DNA constituted the template upon which TCR beta VDJ and CDR3 profiling was performed. TCRdb passed the reads through MiXCR, listing each CDR3 protein once. Altogether a few hundred thousand distinct CDR3 sequences are present, almost 35% being singletons, with the ten largest covering approximately 1.2%. The material sequenced was sorted CD4+, CD8+, or CD8+CD57+ T cells (not recorded which) from PBMCs. These receptors originate from a human donor in good health, serving as a control.

The table lists this clonotype with a few counts. This rearrangement joins TRBV7-9 to TRBJ2-1, with D possibly matching TRBD1 (5 bases). The CDR3 has 18 residues. Looked up from germline, CDR1 is SEHNR and CDR2 is FQNEAQ (reference sequence). The V end was cut by 5 bases, the J end by 0 bases, with 20 bases between. CDR3 residues: CASSRYWTRNSSYNEQFF. The CDR3 DNA reads as TGTGCCAGCAGCCGATATTGGACAAGAAACAGCTCCTACAATGAGCAGTTCTTC.

About this clonotype itself: A much bigger clone sits one base away, suggesting this may be a read error. The chain employs TRBV6-1 and TRBJ1-2, with D hard to call. This CDR3 contains 11 residues. The V gene's germline CDR1 is MNHNS and CDR2 SASEGT. CDR3 sequence (DNA): TGTGCCAGCAGAGTTTCCTATGGCTGCACCTTC. It is translated as CASRVSYGCTF.

This rearrangement joins TRBV30 to TRBJ1-1; D might be TRBD1 (6 bases). V was clipped by 0 bases and J by 7 bases, with 12 bases between them. Germline V gene sequence: CDR1 GTSNPN, CDR2 SVGIG (reference sequence). The CDR3 length is 13 residues. DNA of the CDR3: TGTGCCTGGAGTGTTACAGGGTTTATTGAAGCTTTCTTT. The encoded protein is CAWSVTGFIEAFF.

The table lists this clonotype with many counts. This chain links TRBV6-1 with TRBJ1-3; D possibly corresponds to TRBD1 (6 bases). Germline V gives CDR1 MNHNS, CDR2 SASEGT. The CDR3 length is 15 residues. V lost 2 bases to trimming and J lost 4 bases, with 12 bases between them. In nucleotides, the CDR3 is TGTGCCAGCAGTGAACAGGGGCTATCCGGAAACACCATATATTTT. This gives the protein CASSEQGLSGNTIYF.

This clonotype was counted many times. The chain has TRBV5-5 and TRBJ1-2, with TRBD1 as a possible D gene (6 bases). Germline-derived CDR1 and CDR2 are SGHKS and YYEKEE (reference sequence). Trimming took off 0 bases at V and 8 bases at J, with 20 bases between the two ends. The CDR3 runs to 16 residues. CDR3 loop: CASSLAGTSRGSGYTF. In nucleotides, the CDR3 is TGTGCCAGCAGCTTGGCCGGGACATCCCGGGGATCCGGCTACACCTTC.

This clonotype appeared a few times. The CDR3 here is CSARDPLRGGYTQYF. For the CDR3, the DNA is TGCAGTGCTAGAGATCCTCTCCGGGGGGGGTATACGCAGTATTTT. This chain links TRBV20-1 with TRBJ2-3, with 8 nucleotides matching TRBD2. CDR1 and CDR2 (germline): DFQATT, SNEGSKA (reference sequence). The CDR3 is 15 residues long. V gave up 0 bases and J gave up 7 bases; unmatched junction bases: 9.

J is TRBJ2-7 and V is TRBV5-1; 8 nucleotides agree with TRBD1. J gave up 3 bases and V 2 bases, and 13 bases lay outside the gene matches. CDR1 is SGHRS, CDR2 YFSETQ, per germline. This CDR3 is built from 17 residues. Here the CDR3 reads CASSLNPGTGDNYEQYF. CDR3 sequence (DNA): TGCGCCAGCAGCTTAAACCCCGGGACAGGCGATAACTACGAGCAGTACTTC.

The chain combines TRBV2 with TRBJ1-2; unclear D gene. The CDR3 totals 12 residues. Germline V gene data show CDR1 as SNHLY and CDR2 as FYNNEI. Trimming shortened V by 4 bases and J by 4 bases, and 7 bases separated the two germline ends. CDR3 nucleotide sequence: TGTGCCAGCAGTGTAGGCGCCTATGGCTACACCTTC. It codes for CASSVGAYGYTF.

This sequence joins TRBV2 and TRBJ2-7; 7 positions agree with TRBD2. Trimming at V came to 5 bases and at J to 5 bases, leaving 12 bases not matched to a gene. In germline, CDR1 is SNHLY, CDR2 FYNNEI. The CDR3 loop spans 15 amino acids. The CDR3 nucleotides read TGTGCCAGCAGTCTACGGACTAGTATCGGCCACGAGCAGTACTTC. It is translated as CASSLRTSIGHEQYF. Based on the CDR3 plus reference TRBV2 and TRBJ2-7, the full variable domain is EPEVTQTPSHQVTQMGQEVILRCVPISNHLYFYWYRQILGQKVEFLVSFYNNEISEKSEIFDDQFSVERPDGSNFTLKIRSTKLEDSAMYFCASSLRTSIGHEQYFGPGTRLTVT.

The table lists this clonotype with many counts. The rearrangement joins TRBV2 to TRBJ2-7, with 7 bases lining up with TRBD2. Germline V CDR1 and CDR2: SNHLY, FYNNEI. Losses at the gene ends were 7 bases for V and 0 bases for J; bases not matched to a gene: 3. There are 13 residues in the CDR3. CDR3 coding DNA: TGTGCCAGCACCTCGGGGGGCTCCTACGAGCAGTACTTC. This encodes CASTSGGSYEQYF.

Note on this clonotype: It may be a read error: a sequence one base away is much more abundant. This chain links TRBV20-1 with TRBJ2-7; 9 positions agree with TRBD2. The CDR3 length is 13 residues. J was trimmed by 6 bases and V by 3 bases; bases with no gene match: 6. The germline gives CDR1 DFQATT, CDR2 SNEGSKA (reference sequence). The CDR3 loop is CSARAGGPGEQYF. The CDR3 nucleotides are TGCAGTGCTAGGGCGGGAGGGCCTGGCGAGCAGTACTTC.

With respect to this clonotype: A read error may be the cause here, since a much bigger clone is one base away. Because it lacks the conserved phenylalanine or tryptophan at the end, this CDR3 is likely a read error. This chain connects TRBV20-1 to TRBJ2-1; 7 bases line up with TRBD2. J gave up 9 bases and V 6 bases, and 20 bases lay outside the gene matches. In germline, CDR1 is DFQATT, CDR2 SNEGSKA (reference sequence). The CDR3 extends over 16 amino acids. CDR3: CSAPRGWGRGVGEQFL. The CDR3 DNA sequence: TGCAGTGCACCACGCGGTTGGGGTCGGGGGGTCGGTGAGCAGTTCCTC.

This clonotype was seen at least ten times. The chain carries TRBV20-1 and TRBJ2-3; TRBD2 matches at 11 bases. Germline V lookup: CDR1 DFQATT, CDR2 SNEGSKA (reference sequence). The CDR3 is made up of 15 amino acids. Trimming at V came to 5 bases and at J to 6 bases, leaving 10 bases not matched to a gene. CDR3 in DNA: TGCAGTGCTCCCCATAGCGGGAGGGCCGTGGATACGCAGTATTTT. This gives the protein CSAPHSGRAVDTQYF.

There are many counts of this clonotype. This chain joins TRBV19 and TRBJ2-7; D perhaps matches TRBD1 (7 bases). CDR3 length equals 13 residues. V was shortened by 7 bases and J by 4 bases, with 14 bases between the two germline ends. Germline-derived CDR1 and CDR2 are LNHDA and SQIVND (reference sequence). The CDR3 protein is CASTGGGVYEQYF. CDR3 coding DNA: TGTGCCAGTACAGGAGGGGGCGTTTACGAGCAGTACTTC. The full variable domain, its missing parts supplied by reference TRBV19 and TRBJ2-7, is DGGITQSPKYLFRKEGQNVTLSCEQNLNHDAMYWYRQDPGQGLRLIYYSQIVNDFQKGDIAEGYSVSREKKESFPLTVTSAQKNPTAFYLCASTGGGVYEQYFGPGTRLTVT.

With respect to this clonotype: A much larger clone differs from this one at a single base, so this may be a read error. The rearrangement links TRBV12-3 or TRBV12-4 to TRBJ1-4; D is possibly TRBD1 (5 bases). The length of the CDR3 is 15 residues. This CDR3 reads CASSPRDGGNERLFF. CDR3 DNA sequence: TGTGCCAGCAGTCCCCGGGACGGCGGTAATGAAAGACTGTTTTTT.

This clonotype has just one count. The chain links TRBV2 to TRBJ1-6; D uncertain. The CDR3 has 14 amino acids. The ends were cut back, 6 bases at V and 5 bases at J, with 11 bases in the middle. Germline V gene sequence: CDR1 SNHLY, CDR2 FYNNEI. The CDR3 loop reads CASSRYGHNSPLHF. DNA for the CDR3: TGTGCCAGCAGCCGATACGGACATAATTCACCCCTCCACTTT.

This chain joins TRBV28 and TRBJ1-6; 7 bases align to TRBD1. This CDR3 contains 15 residues. Germline V gene data show CDR1 as MDHEN and CDR2 as SYDVKM. Unmatched junction bases numbered 4, after V lost 7 bases and J lost 1 base. CDR3 residues: CASNPQGSYNSPLHF. The CDR3 coding sequence is TGTGCCAGCAATCCACAGGGGTCCTATAATTCACCCCTCCACTTT.

This clonotype was picked up many times. The rearrangement links TRBV20-1 to TRBJ2-7, with 7 nucleotides matching TRBD2. V was pared by 4 bases and J by 3 bases, with 6 bases of the junction left unmatched. CDR1 and CDR2 from the germline V gene are DFQATT and SNEGSKA (reference sequence). The CDR3 has 13 amino acids. The CDR3 region is CSAKTGGFYEQYF. As DNA, the CDR3 is TGCAGTGCTAAAACGGGGGGTTTCTACGAGCAGTACTTC.

In this sample, this clonotype turned up many times. The V call is TRBV10-1, the J call TRBJ2-1, with 13 bases aligning to TRBD2. Trimming removed 2 bases from V and 14 bases from J; junction bases left unmatched: 12. In germline, CDR1 is WNHNN, CDR2 SYGVQD (reference sequence). The CDR3 contains 16 residues. Here the CDR3 reads CASSEELAGGMIWEFF. CDR3 bases: TGCGCCAGCAGTGAGGAACTAGCGGGAGGGATGATATGGGAGTTCTTC.

In DNA form, the CDR3 reads TGCAGTGCTAGAGATAGCCGGGGATTTCAATCCTACAATGAGCAGTTCTTC. Translation gives CSARDSRGFQSYNEQFF. The genes are TRBV20-1 and TRBJ2-1; weak D call: TRBD2 (5 bases). V shed 0 bases and J shed 1 base, with 16 bases lying between them. In germline, CDR1 is DFQATT, CDR2 SNEGSKA (reference sequence). The CDR3 sequence is 17 residues long.

A remark on this clonotype: A read error is likely, as this CDR3 ends without the conserved phenylalanine or tryptophan. No DNA is shown, since the ends of the CDR3 on it are uncertain; the CDR3 is the one TCRdb lists. The chain is built from TRBV7-6 and TRBJ2-2; the table's D call, TRBD1, has no DNA check behind it. Germline lookup yields CDR1 SGHVS and CDR2 FNYEAQ. 9 amino acids form the CDR3, both terminal residues included. The CDR3 is CASRPGTSY.

There are a few counts of this clonotype. The chain employs TRBV30 and TRBJ2-7; D gene unclear. CDR1 is GTSNPN, CDR2 SVGIG, per germline (reference sequence). The CDR3 is 13 residues long. The V end was cut by 1 base, the J end by 6 bases, with 13 bases between. The CDR3 coding sequence is TGTGCCTGGAGTGGCATCTCAGGCGGCGAGCAGTACTTC. Translated: CAWSGISGGEQYF.

J is TRBJ2-3 and V is TRBV24-1; 16 nucleotides agree with TRBD2. There are 17 residues in the CDR3. Germline-derived CDR1 and CDR2 are KGHDR and SFDVKD. The ends lost 3 bases at V and 6 bases at J; junction bases unmatched: 5. CDR3: CATSDQGTSGRADTQYF. CDR3 coding DNA: TGTGCCACCAGTGATCAAGGGACTAGCGGGAGGGCCGATACGCAGTATTTT.

Note on this clonotype: The conserved phenylalanine or tryptophan is not found at the CDR3 terminus, so this likely reflects a read error. V usage is TRBV20-1 and J usage is TRBJ1-6; 7 bases align to TRBD1. The trim removed 5 bases at V and 8 bases at J, leaving 9 bases unmatched. This CDR3 comprises 14 residues. The germline CDR1 and CDR2 sequences are DFQATT and SNEGSKA (reference sequence). The chain's CDR3 is CSAPRDRIDSPLHL. The CDR3 DNA sequence: TGCAGTGCTCCCCGGGACAGAATCGATTCACCCCTCCACCTT.

V is TRBV12-3 or TRBV12-4 and J is TRBJ2-7; TRBD1 matches 7 bases. The CDR3 consists of 11 residues. Unmatched junction bases numbered 4, after V lost 5 bases and J lost 9 bases. CDR3 region: CASSDWTGQYF. The CDR3 bases are TGTGCCAGCAGTGACTGGACAGGGCAGTACTTC.

In this sample, this clonotype turned up many times. V is TRBV9 and J is TRBJ2-7, with 7 bases that match TRBD1. Losses at the gene ends were 3 bases for V and 3 bases for J; bases not matched to a gene: 9. This CDR3 has 15 amino acids. Per germline, CDR1 SGDLS and CDR2 YYNGEE. CDR3 sequence: CASSETTGSIYEQYF. The CDR3 coding sequence is TGTGCCAGCAGCGAGACGACAGGGTCTATCTACGAGCAGTACTTC.

The V and J genes are TRBV24-1 and TRBJ1-5; 8 bases line up with TRBD1. V shed 11 bases, J shed 7 bases, and the junction held 15 bases outside the gene matches. Germline CDR1 is KGHDR and CDR2 is SFDVKD. CDR3 length: 15 amino acids. The CDR3 region has the DNA TGTGCCAGTAGTGTGGGCGCAGGGGGCGGCCAGCCCCAGCATTTT. It codes for CASSVGAGGGQPQHF.